This T cell receptor beta chain appears in the sequencing data of a study of shared clonotypes between healthy human individuals. Study-wide points: Relative to clonotypes present in all four donors, those not shared had lower generation probabilities. Generally, estimated richness proved larger in naive subsets than it did in memory subsets. Donor clonotype sharing was expected to depend on sequencing depth.

This CDR3 has 14 amino acids. Germline-derived CDR1 and CDR2 are LNHNV and YYDKDF (reference sequence). Trimming took 6 bases from V and 3 from J, leaving 11 bases between them. As concerns this clone: Antigen specificity is unknown.

At the deep level, the assay was run. This table comes from immunoSEQ multiplex PCR, and its TCRdb copy is limited to in-frame clones, with some not included. This table has approximately 2,300,000 clones, under 95% appearing once. The source is a man aged 18 to 30 in good health. Some clones in this sample may be carry-over from other donors' samples. Sequencing was carried out using naive CD4+ T cells from PBMCs. Subset: CD45RA+ positively selected. This rearrangement joins TRBV15 to TRBJ1-4, with a tentative D call TRBD1 (5 bases). For the CDR3, the DNA is TGTGCCACCAGTCCGGGACCCTCTAATGAAAAACTGTTTTTT. Encoded protein: CATSPGPSNEKLFF.